These 9 T cell receptor beta chains were all obtained from the same sample, sequenced in a study of T cells after yellow fever vaccination. TCRdb re-analysed the 5' RACE reads in MiXCR, keeping a single row per CDR3 protein. The sample contains 100,000 to 150,000 distinct CDR3 sequences, approximately 9% of which appear only once. Sequencing was performed on CD8+ T cells sorted from PBMCs, taken on the day of the yellow fever booster vaccination. The receptors were sampled from a man aged 18-30 years who received the YFV17D yellow fever vaccine.

V usage is TRBV4-3 and J usage is TRBJ1-1; a weak D match, TRBD1 (5 bases). This CDR3 spans 13 amino acids. Germline CDR1 LGHNA, CDR2 YSLEER. V lost 5 bases, J lost 3 bases, and 10 bases lay in between. The CDR3: CASSTWGDTEAFF. The CDR3 region has the DNA TGCGCCAGCAGCACCTGGGGGGACACTGAAGCTTTCTTT.

The chain employs TRBV4-3 and TRBJ1-6, with D tentatively TRBD1 (5 bases). This CDR3 is 15 amino acids long. Germline loops: CDR1 LGHNA, CDR2 YSLEER. V lost 5 bases, J lost 4 bases, and 12 bases lay in between. The chain's CDR3 is CASSITQGYNSPLHF. For the CDR3, the DNA is TGCGCCAGCAGCATAACTCAGGGATATAATTCACCCCTCCACTTT.

The CDR3 region is CASSPTGGGNEQFF. CDR3 bases: TGTGCCAGCAGCCCCACCGGGGGGGGCAATGAGCAGTTCTTC. The J gene is TRBJ2-1, the V gene TRBV7-6; 8 bases are a match to TRBD2. Trimming took 5 bases from V and 6 from J; bases not matched to a gene: 6. Germline V gives CDR1 SGHVS, CDR2 FNYEAQ. The CDR3 runs 14 residues.

This clonotype was counted many times. V usage is TRBV20-1 and J usage is TRBJ2-1; D perhaps matches TRBD2 (6 bases). The CDR3 runs to 13 residues. V dropped 0 bases and J dropped 5 bases, with 8 bases sitting between them. CDR1 is DFQATT and CDR2 is SNEGSKA in the germline V gene (reference sequence). Written as DNA, the CDR3 is TGCAGTGCTAGAGAGGGGGGAAACAATGAGCAGTTCTTC. It codes for CSAREGGNNEQFF.

This clonotype showed up just a few times. The rearrangement joins TRBV4-1 to TRBJ2-3; no firm D call. Germline CDR1 and CDR2: MGHRA and YSYEKL. The CDR3 totals 16 residues. V gave up 0 bases and J gave up 2 bases, with 12 bases separating them. CDR3 amino acids: CASSQEGRPLTDTQYF. Here the CDR3 DNA reads TGCGCCAGCAGCCAAGAAGGCCGACCACTCACAGATACGCAGTATTTT.

This clonotype showed up just a few times. The V and J genes are TRBV6-2 or TRBV6-3 and TRBJ1-1, with TRBD1 identical over 9 bases. The CDR3 spans 15 residues. Germline-derived CDR1 and CDR2 are MNHEY and SVGEGT. Trimming took 3 bases from V and 7 from J; bases not matched to a gene: 9. The chain's CDR3 is CASSYWTGVNFEAFF. CDR3 nucleotide sequence: TGTGCCAGCAGTTATTGGACAGGGGTGAATTTTGAAGCTTTCTTT.

This clonotype showed up just a few times. This sequence joins TRBV7-3 and TRBJ2-5; 9 bases are a match to TRBD2. Trimming took 2 bases from V and 4 from J; bases not matched to a gene: 5. In germline, CDR1 is SGHTA, CDR2 FQGTGA. The CDR3 extends over 15 amino acids. CDR3 sequence (DNA): TGTGCCAGCAGCTTAGCGCGGGGGGGCCCAGAGACCCAGTACTTC. It yields the protein CASSLARGGPETQYF.

This clonotype was recorded at least ten times. This sequence joins TRBV2 and TRBJ2-7; 7 bases fit TRBD2. V dropped 8 bases and J dropped 4; count of bases not matched to a gene: 2. Germline V gene lookup returns CDR1 SNHLY and CDR2 FYNNEI. The CDR3 contains 11 residues. DNA of the CDR3: TGTGCCAGCGAACTAGCGTACGAGCAGTACGTC. Translated: CASELAYEQYV.

The chain links TRBV11-3 to TRBJ2-1; TRBD2 agrees at 8 bases. Trimming removed 5 bases from V and 9 bases from J; junction bases left unmatched: 6. Germline assignment: CDR1 SGHNT and CDR2 YENEEA. The CDR3 consists of 13 residues. The CDR3 spells CASSARGAPEQFF. Here the CDR3 DNA reads TGTGCCAGCAGCGCGCGGGGGGCCCCTGAGCAGTTCTTC.